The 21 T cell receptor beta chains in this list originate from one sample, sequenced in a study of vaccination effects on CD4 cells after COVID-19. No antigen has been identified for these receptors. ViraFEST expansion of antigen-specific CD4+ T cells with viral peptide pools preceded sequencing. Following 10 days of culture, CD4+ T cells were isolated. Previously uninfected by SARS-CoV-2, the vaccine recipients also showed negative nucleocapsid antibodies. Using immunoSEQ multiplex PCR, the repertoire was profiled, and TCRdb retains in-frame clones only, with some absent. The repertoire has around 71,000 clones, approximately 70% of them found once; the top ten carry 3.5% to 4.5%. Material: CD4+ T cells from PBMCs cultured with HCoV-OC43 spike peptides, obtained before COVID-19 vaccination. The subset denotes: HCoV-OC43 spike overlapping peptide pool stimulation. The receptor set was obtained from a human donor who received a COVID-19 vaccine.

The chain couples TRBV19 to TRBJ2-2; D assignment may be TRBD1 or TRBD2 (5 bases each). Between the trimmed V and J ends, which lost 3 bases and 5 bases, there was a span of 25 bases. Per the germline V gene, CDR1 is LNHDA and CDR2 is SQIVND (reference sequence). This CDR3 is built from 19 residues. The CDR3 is CASSIISPPRGAGTGELFF. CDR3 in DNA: TGTGCCAGTAGTATTATTTCTCCCCCGAGGGGCGCTGGGACCGGGGAGCTGTTTTTT.

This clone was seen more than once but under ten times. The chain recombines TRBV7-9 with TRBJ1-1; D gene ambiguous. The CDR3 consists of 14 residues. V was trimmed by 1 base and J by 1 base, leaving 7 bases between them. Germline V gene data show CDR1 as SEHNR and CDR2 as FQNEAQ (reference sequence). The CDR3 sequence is CASSLERKNTEAFF. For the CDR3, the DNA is TGTGCCAGCAGCTTAGAACGGAAGAACACTGAAGCTTTCTTT.

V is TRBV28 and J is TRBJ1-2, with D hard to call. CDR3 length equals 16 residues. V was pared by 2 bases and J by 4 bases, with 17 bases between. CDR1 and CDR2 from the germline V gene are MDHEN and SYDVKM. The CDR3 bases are TGTGCCAGCAGTTTACATACACTCACGGCTTCCTATGGCTACACCTTC. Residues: CASSLHTLTASYGYTF.

Written as DNA, the CDR3 is TGTGCCTGGAGCCCCGACAGGAATTCACCCCTCCACTTT. Translated: CAWSPDRNSPLHF. The chain links TRBV30 to TRBJ1-6; possibly TRBD1 for D (6 bases). There are 13 residues in the CDR3. The V and J ends lost 3 bases and 7 bases respectively, with 10 bases between them. Germline values: CDR1 GTSNPN, CDR2 SVGIG (reference sequence).

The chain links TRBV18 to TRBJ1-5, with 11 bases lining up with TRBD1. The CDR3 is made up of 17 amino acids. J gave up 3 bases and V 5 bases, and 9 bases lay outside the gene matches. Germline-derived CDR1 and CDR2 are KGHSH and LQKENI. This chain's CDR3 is CASSFDRTGGSNQPQHF. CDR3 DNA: TGTGCCAGCTCATTCGATCGGACAGGGGGCTCCAATCAGCCCCAGCATTTT.

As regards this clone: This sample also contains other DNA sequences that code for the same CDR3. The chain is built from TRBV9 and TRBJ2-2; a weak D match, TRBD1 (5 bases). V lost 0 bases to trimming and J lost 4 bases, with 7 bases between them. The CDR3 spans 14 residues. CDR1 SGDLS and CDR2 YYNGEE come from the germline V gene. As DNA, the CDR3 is TGTGCCAGCAGCGTAGGGGGCTTCACCGGGGAGCTGTTTTTT. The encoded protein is CASSVGGFTGELFF.

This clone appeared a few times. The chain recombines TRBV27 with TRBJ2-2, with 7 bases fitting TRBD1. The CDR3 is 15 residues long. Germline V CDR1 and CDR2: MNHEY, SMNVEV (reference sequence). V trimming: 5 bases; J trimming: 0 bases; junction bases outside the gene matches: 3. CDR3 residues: CASSPGGPNTGELFF. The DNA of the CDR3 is TGTGCCAGCAGTCCAGGGGGTCCGAACACCGGGGAGCTGTTTTTT.

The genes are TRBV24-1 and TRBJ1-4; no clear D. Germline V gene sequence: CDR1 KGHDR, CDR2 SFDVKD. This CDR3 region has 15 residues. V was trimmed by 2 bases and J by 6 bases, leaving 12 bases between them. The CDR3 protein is CATSDSRVYDEKLFF. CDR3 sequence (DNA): TGTGCCACCAGTGATTCTAGGGTTTATGATGAAAAACTGTTTTTT.

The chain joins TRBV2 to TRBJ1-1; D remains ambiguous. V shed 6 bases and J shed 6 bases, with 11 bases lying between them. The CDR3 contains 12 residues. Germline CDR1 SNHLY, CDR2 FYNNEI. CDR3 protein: CASRGAGSEAFF. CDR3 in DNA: TGTGCCAGCAGAGGTGCTGGGTCTGAAGCTTTCTTT. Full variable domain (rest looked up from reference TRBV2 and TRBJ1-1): EPEVTQTPSHQVTQMGQEVILRCVPISNHLYFYWYRQILGQKVEFLVSFYNNEISEKSEIFDDQFSVERPDGSNFTLKIRSTKLEDSAMYFCASRGAGSEAFFGQGTRLTVV.

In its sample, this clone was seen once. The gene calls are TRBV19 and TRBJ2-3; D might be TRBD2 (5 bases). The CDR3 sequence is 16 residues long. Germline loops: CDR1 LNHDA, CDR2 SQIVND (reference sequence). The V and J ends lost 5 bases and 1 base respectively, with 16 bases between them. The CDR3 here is CASSPQPTRGTDTQYF. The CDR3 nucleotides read TGTGCCAGTAGTCCTCAACCGACGAGGGGCACAGATACGCAGTATTTT.

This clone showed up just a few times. CDR3 in amino acids: CASSETQYF. CDR3 nucleotides: TGCGCCAGCTCGGAGACCCAGTACTTC. The chain links TRBV10-1 to TRBJ2-5; D is uncertain. Germline CDR1 and CDR2: WNHNN and SYGVQD (reference sequence). Trimming stripped 8 bases from V and 5 bases from J, with 3 bases between. The CDR3 runs 9 residues.

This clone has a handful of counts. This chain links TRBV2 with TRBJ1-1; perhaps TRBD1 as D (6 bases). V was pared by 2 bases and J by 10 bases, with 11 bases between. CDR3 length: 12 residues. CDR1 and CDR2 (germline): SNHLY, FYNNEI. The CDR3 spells CASSERTGRAFF. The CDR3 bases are TGTGCCAGCAGTGAAAGAACAGGGCGAGCTTTCTTT. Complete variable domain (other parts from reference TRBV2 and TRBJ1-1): EPEVTQTPSHQVTQMGQEVILRCVPISNHLYFYWYRQILGQKVEFLVSFYNNEISEKSEIFDDQFSVERPDGSNFTLKIRSTKLEDSAMYFCASSERTGRAFFGQGTRLTVV.

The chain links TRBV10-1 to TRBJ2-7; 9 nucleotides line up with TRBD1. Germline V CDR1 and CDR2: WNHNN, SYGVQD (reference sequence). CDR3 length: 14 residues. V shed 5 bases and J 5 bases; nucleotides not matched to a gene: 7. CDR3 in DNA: TGCGCCAGCAGTAACAGGGGGCGCGACGACGAGCAGTACGTC. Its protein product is CASSNRGRDDEQYV.

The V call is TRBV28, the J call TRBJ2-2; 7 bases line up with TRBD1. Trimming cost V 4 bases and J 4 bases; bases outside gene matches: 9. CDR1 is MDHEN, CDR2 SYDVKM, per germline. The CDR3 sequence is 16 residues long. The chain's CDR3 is CASSSPGTASTGELFF. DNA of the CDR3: TGTGCCAGCAGTTCCCCCGGGACAGCTTCCACCGGGGAGCTGTTTTTT.

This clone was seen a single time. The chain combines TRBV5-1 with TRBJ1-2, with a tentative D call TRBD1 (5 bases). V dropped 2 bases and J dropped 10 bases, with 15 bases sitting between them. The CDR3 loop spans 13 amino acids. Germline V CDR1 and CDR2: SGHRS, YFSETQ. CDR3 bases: TGCGCCAGCAGCTTCGAACGGTCCAGGGCCTACACCTTC. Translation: CASSFERSRAYTF.

The CDR3 spells CATSPTPGTGGGTDTQYF. In nucleotides, the CDR3 is TGTGCCACCAGTCCGACCCCTGGGACAGGGGGAGGCACAGATACGCAGTATTTT. The V call is TRBV24-1, the J call TRBJ2-3, with 11 bases identical to TRBD1. CDR1 KGHDR and CDR2 SFDVKD come from the germline V gene. The CDR3 extends over 18 amino acids. V shed 6 bases, J shed 1 base, and the junction held 11 bases outside the gene matches.

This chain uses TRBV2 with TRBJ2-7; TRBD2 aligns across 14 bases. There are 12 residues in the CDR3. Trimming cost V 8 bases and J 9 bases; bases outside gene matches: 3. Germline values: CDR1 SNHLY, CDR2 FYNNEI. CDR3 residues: CASGTSGGVQYV. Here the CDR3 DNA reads TGTGCCAGCGGGACTAGCGGGGGCGTGCAGTACGTC.

CDR3 sequence (DNA): TGTGCCAGCAGCTTCGGCCCCGCGGACTATGGCTACACCTTC. Protein: CASSFGPADYGYTF. The chain couples TRBV7-2 to TRBJ1-2; D is unclear. CDR3 length equals 14 residues. V lost 3 bases to trimming and J lost 3 bases, with 11 bases between them. Germline V CDR1 and CDR2: SGHTA, FQGNSA.

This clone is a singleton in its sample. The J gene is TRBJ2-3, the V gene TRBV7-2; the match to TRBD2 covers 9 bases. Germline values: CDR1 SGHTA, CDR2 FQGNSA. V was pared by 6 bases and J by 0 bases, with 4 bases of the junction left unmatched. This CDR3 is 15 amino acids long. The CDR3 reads CASRQRGESTDTQYF. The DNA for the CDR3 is TGTGCCAGCAGGCAGCGGGGGGAAAGCACAGATACGCAGTATTTT. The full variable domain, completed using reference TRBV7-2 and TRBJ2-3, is GAGVSQSPSNKVTEKGKDVELRCDPISGHTALYWYRQSLGQGLEFLIYFQGNSAPDKSGLPSDRFSAERTGGSVSTLTIQRTQQEDSAVYLCASRQRGESTDTQYFGPGTRLTVL.

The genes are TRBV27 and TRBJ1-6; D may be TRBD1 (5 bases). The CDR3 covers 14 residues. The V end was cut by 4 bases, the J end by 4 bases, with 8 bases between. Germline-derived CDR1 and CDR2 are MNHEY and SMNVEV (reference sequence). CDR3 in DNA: TGTGCCAGCAGTTGGGGGGGGTATAATTCACCCCTCCACTTT. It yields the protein CASSWGGYNSPLHF.

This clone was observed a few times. The CDR3 loop reads CASSRGSRGPGPGELFF. In nucleotides, the CDR3 is TGTGCCAGCAGCCGAGGATCCCGGGGCCCGGGACCCGGGGAGCTGTTTTTT. The chain links TRBV6-6 to TRBJ2-2; D is tentatively TRBD1 or TRBD2 (5 bases each). The ends were cut back, 6 bases at V and 6 bases at J, with 23 bases in the middle. CDR1 is MNHNY and CDR2 is SVGAGI in the germline V gene (reference sequence). The CDR3 covers 17 residues.